The TCR beta chain under discussion was sequenced for a study of shared T cell receptors in the human thymus. Only in-frame clones appear in the TCRdb table, and some are missing; sequencing was by immunoSEQ multiplex PCR. The sample contains a few hundred thousand clones, over 90% of which appear only once. This CDR3 spans 17 amino acids. Germline V CDR1 and CDR2: SGHDN, FVKESK. Trimming pared 4 bases from V and 6 bases from J, leaving 25 bases between. The gene calls are TRBV14 and TRBJ2-7; TRBD2 might be the D (5 bases). This TCR was sampled from a human donor. Input material: thymocytes. The CDR3 DNA follows: TGTGCCAGCAGCCCGCCAGCGTCAGCCGAGGGTGGGTGCGAGCAGTACTTC. It codes for CASSPPASAEGGCEQYF. The variable domain in full, with the rest retrieved from reference TRBV14 and TRBJ2-7, is EAGVTQFPSHSVIEKGQTVTLRCDPISGHDNLYWYRRVMGKEIKFLLHFVKESKQDESGMPNNRFLAERTGGTYSTLKVQPAELEDSGVYFCASSPPASAEGGCEQYFGPGTRLTVT.